The T cell receptor (beta chain) under discussion was sequenced for a study of blood T cell repertoires in COVID-19. The CDR3 spans 11 residues. Germline V gene sequence: CDR1 SQVTM, CDR2 ANQGSEA. The V end lost 8 bases, the J end lost 8 bases, and 13 bases lay between the germline ends. The assay was immunoSEQ multiplex PCR, and TCRdb's table has in-frame clones only and misses some. Of around 140,000 clones in the sample, about 79% were seen once. Specimen: peripheral blood. The rearrangement joins TRBV29-1 to TRBJ2-1; D uncertain. The TCR was taken from a man in his sixties with active or convalescent COVID-19. Written as DNA, the CDR3 is TGCAGCCCTCGGTGGGCCCATGAGCAGTTCTTC. Its translation: CSPRWAHEQFF.